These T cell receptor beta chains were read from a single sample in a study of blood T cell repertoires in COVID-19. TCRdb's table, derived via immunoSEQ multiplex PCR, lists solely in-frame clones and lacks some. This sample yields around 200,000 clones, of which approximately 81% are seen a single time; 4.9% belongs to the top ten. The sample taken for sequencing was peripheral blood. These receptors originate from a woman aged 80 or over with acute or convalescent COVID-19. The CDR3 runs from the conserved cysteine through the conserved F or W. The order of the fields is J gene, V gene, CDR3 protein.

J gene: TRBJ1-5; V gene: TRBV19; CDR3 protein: CASSIVSRDQPQHF
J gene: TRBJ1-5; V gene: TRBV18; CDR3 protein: CASSRGQNRGDQPQHF
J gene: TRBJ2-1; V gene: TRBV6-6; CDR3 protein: CASSSLAGGLNEQFF
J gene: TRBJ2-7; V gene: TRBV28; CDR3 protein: CASSFTAGGSGTYEQYF
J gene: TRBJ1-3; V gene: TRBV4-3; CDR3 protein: CASSQATMDSFSGNTIYF
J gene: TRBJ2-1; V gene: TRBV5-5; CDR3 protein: CASSRMGGDEQFF
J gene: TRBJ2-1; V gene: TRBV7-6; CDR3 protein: CASSLTAGTHNEQFF
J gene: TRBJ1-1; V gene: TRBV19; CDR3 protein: CASKVNAGTGVTEAFF
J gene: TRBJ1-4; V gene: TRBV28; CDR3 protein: CASSSPRGEGGEKLFF
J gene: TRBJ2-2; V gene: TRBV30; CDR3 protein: CAWMKGAPGELFF
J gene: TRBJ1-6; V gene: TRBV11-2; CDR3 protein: CASSLGGNSPLHF
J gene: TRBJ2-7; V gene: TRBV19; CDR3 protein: CASSIALAGTYEQYF
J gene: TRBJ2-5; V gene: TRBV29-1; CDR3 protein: CSVARKETQYF
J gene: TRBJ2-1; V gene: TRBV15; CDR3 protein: CATSRVSGHYNEQFF
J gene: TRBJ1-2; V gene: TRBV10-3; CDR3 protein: CATAGTGRGGYTF
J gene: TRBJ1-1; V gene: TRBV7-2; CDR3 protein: CASRPTYTEAFF
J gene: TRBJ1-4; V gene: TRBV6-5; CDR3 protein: CASSYGQGREKLFF
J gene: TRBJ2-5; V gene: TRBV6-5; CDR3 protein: CASSYPGKETQYF
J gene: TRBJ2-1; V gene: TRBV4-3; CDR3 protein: CASSQETSGRVF
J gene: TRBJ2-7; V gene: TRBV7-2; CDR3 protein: CASSLAPGVEQYF
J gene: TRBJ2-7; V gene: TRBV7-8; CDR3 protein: CASSSTRGATYEQYF
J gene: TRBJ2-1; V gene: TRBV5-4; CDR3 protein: CASSLPPSYNEQFF
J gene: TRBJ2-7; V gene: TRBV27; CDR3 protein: CASSLVGARYEQYF
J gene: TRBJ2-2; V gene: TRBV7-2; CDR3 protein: CASSLQGDREAGELFF
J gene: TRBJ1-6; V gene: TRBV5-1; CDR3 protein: CASSRDSLNSPLHF
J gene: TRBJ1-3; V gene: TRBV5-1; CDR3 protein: CASSLVPGSGNTIYF
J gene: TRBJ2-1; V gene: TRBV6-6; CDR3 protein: CASGSGRDYNEQFF
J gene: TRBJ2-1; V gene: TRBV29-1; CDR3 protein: CSVQGLAGGYNEQFF
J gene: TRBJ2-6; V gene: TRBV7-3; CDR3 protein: CASSSGFSGANVLTF
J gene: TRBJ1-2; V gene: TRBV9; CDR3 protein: CASRPLGQVYGYTF
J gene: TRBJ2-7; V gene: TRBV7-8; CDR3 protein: CASSPGTGGSYEQYF
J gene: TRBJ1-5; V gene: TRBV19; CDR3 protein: CASSIYRVNAPQHF
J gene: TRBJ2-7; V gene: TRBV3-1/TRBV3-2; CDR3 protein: CASSEAGGSYEQYF
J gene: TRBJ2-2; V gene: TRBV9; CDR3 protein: CASSVDQDSVAGELFF
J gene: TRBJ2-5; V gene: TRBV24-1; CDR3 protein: CATSDLQDLETQYF
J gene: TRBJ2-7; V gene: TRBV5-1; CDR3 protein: CASSARGLAGYEQYF
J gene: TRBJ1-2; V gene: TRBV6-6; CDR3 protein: CASSPPGQGARVYGYTF
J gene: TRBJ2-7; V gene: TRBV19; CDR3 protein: CASSPGTGLTEQYF
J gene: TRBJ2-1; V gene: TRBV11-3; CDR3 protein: CASSNGVAGGYEQFF
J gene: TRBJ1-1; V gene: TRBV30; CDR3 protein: CAWIGGWTEAFF
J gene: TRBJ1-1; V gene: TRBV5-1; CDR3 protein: CASSSQGLPGEAFF
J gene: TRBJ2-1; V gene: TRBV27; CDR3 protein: CASSRLAGANPNYNEQFF
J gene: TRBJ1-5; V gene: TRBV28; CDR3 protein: CASSLPSGGRQPQHF
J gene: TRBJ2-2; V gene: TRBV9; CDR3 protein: CASSVRDRAGAGELFF
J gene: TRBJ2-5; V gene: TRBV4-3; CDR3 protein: CASSQDTQQETQYF
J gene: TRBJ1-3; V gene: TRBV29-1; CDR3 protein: CSAIWTGFGPTIYF
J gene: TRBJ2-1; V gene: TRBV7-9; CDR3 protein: CASSLGVAGGNNEQFF
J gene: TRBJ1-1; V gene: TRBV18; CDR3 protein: CASSPGEGREAFF
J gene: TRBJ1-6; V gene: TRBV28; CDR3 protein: CASFPGSRNSPLHF
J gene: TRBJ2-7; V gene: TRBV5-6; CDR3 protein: CASRADRTLYEQYF
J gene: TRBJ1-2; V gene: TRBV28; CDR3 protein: CASSFTGVYGYTF
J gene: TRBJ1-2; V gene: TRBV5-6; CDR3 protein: CASSARVGEGYTF
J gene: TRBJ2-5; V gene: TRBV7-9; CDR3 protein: CASSTWTGFDAETQYF
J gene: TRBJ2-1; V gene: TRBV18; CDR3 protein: CASSPEGQKYNEQFF
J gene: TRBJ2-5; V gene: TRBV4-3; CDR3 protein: CASSPLAGAIQETQYF
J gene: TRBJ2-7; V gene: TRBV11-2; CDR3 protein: CASSLFGYEQYF
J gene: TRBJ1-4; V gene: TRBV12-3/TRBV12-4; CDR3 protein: CASRGVANEKLFF
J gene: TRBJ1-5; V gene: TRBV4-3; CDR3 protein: CASSQDVAGYRQPQHF